A single TCR beta chain is shown here with its context. Its specificity is unknown. These data are taken from a study of PD-1 blockade in classical Hodgkin lymphoma. All trial patients relapsed after autologous stem cell transplantation. This CDR3 has 12 amino acids. Sequencing used immunoSEQ multiplex PCR; TCRdb keeps in-frame clones, though not all of them. This table holds 55,000 to 65,000 clones, 85% to 90% found once. Study findings and constraints: CD4+ but not CD8+ TCR diversity rose significantly by C4D1. Before treatment, complete responders showed about the same diversity as newly diagnosed patients. As was reported, newly diagnosed patients showed lower baseline TCR diversity than healthy donors did.

This specimen consisted of peripheral blood mononuclear cells (PBMCs), obtained at baseline. The TCR originated in a human donor with classical Hodgkin lymphoma. The chain uses TRBV21-1 and TRBJ1-2; TRBD1 was called by the table and not checked on the DNA. TRBV21-1 represents a pseudogene. The CDR3 DNA reads as TGTGCCAGCAGGGGAGACAGGACTGGCTACACCTTC. It translates to CASRGDRTGYTF.